Listed here are 26 T cell receptor beta chains from one sample, sequenced in a study of tumor and adjacent non-tumor tissue in lung cancer. The library came from three nested PCR rounds adapted from ARM-PCR protocols. From the multiplex PCR reads, TCRdb called clonotypes with MiXCR, one entry per CDR3 protein. This table holds 89,000 or so distinct CDR3 sequences, around 65% found once. The template was RNA from unsorted bulk tissue. The sequencing input was lung tumor tissue. The receptor source for this set is a man in his 70s with non-small cell lung cancer.

Concerning this clonotype itself: One end of the junction does not line up with germline, which may come from a read error. This chain links TRBV11-1 with TRBJ2-3; weak D call: TRBD2 (5 bases). Germline values: CDR1 SGHAT, CDR2 FQDESV (reference sequence). The length of the CDR3 is 13 residues. The CDR3 loop is CVSSVPGGDTQYF. In nucleotides, the CDR3 is TGTGTCAGCAGCGTCCCCGGAGGAGATACGCAGTATTTT.

Worth noting for this clonotype: A junction boundary mismatches the germline segment, possibly from a read error. This chain connects TRBV29-1 to TRBJ2-3, with 7 nucleotides matching TRBD1. The CDR3 runs 14 residues. Germline lookup yields CDR1 SQVTM and CDR2 ANQGSEA. The CDR3 coding sequence is TGCATCGTTAACACACAGGGGCGCACAGATACGCAGTATTTT. It codes for CIVNTQGRTDTQYF.

Note on this clonotype: Because the CDR3 is missing its conserved closing phenylalanine or tryptophan, this is likely a read error. The V gene is TRBV11-2, the J gene TRBJ2-2, with a possible D match to TRBD2 (6 bases). The CDR3 runs 14 residues. CDR1 is SGHAT, CDR2 FQNNGV, per germline. CDR3: CVSSLGGNTGELFL. As DNA, the CDR3 is TGTGTCAGCAGCTTAGGCGGGAACACTGGGGAGCTGTTTTTA.

In this sample, this clonotype turned up a few times. One base away lies a much larger clone, so this may be a sequencing read error. The J gene is TRBJ1-1, the V gene TRBV12-3 or TRBV12-4; D is undetermined. The CDR3 loop spans 13 amino acids. CDR3 sequence: CVNSRIKNTEAFF. As DNA, the CDR3 is TGTGTCAACTCAAGAATTAAGAACACTGAAGCTTTCTTT.

To note about this clonotype: A read error is possible here, since a much larger clone lies one base away. The V gene is TRBV29-1, the J gene TRBJ1-3, with D maybe TRBD1 (6 bases). The ends were cut back, 6 bases at V and 7 bases at J, with 10 bases in the middle. The CDR3 is 11 amino acids. In germline, CDR1 is SQVTM, CDR2 ANQGSEA. The DNA of the CDR3 is TGCAGCGTATCAGGGGTCAACACCATATATTTT. It encodes CSVSGVNTIYF. The full variable domain, in which reference TRBV29-1 and TRBJ1-3 provide the parts outside the CDR3, is SAVISQKPSRDICQRGTSLTIQCQVDSQVTMMFWYRQQPGQSLTLIATANQGSEATYESGFVIDKFPISRPNLTFSTLTVSNMSPEDSSIYLCSVSGVNTIYFGEGSWLTVV.

In regard to this clonotype: A junction boundary mismatches the germline segment, possibly from a read error. The chain couples TRBV11-2 to TRBJ2-2; D might be TRBD1 or TRBD2, each matching 5 bases. The CDR3 length is 16 residues. Looked up from germline, CDR1 is SGHAT and CDR2 is FQNNGV. The CDR3 nucleotides read TGTGCCAGCAGCTCTGGATGGGGGACGAACACCGGAGAGCTGTTATTT. Residues: CASSSGWGTNTGELLF. The full variable domain, in which reference TRBV11-2 and TRBJ2-2 provide the parts outside the CDR3, is EAGVAQSPRYKIIEKRQSVAFWCNPISGHATLYWYQQILGQGPKLLIQFQNNGVVDDSQLPKDRFSAERLKGVDSTLKIQPAKLEDSAVYLCASSSGWGTNTGELLFGEGSRLTVL.

A word on this clonotype: Germline and junction disagree at one end, which may indicate a read error. V and J are TRBV11-2 and TRBJ1-2; 7 bases are shared with TRBD1. From germline, CDR1 is SGHAT and CDR2 FQNNGV. The length of the CDR3 is 14 residues. The CDR3 region is CTSSLTGTGCGYTF. The CDR3 DNA reads TGTACCAGCAGCCTGACAGGGACGGGCTGTGGCTACACCTTC.

The gene calls are TRBV7-9 and TRBJ2-1; TRBD1 matches at 8 bases. CDR3 length: 19 residues. Unmatched junction bases numbered 21, after V lost 5 bases and J lost 6 bases. In germline, CDR1 is SEHNR, CDR2 FQNEAQ (reference sequence). The CDR3 sequence: CASSIWGQSRTGFGNEQFF. The DNA for the CDR3 is TGTGCCAGCAGCATATGGGGTCAGAGCCGGACAGGGTTCGGCAATGAGCAGTTCTTC.

The chain has TRBV11-2 and TRBJ2-2; D could derive from TRBD1 or TRBD2 (5 bases each). The germline V and J ends were trimmed by 7 bases and 7 bases, with 16 bases remaining between them. There are 14 residues in the CDR3. Germline loops: CDR1 SGHAT, CDR2 FQNNGV. CDR3 nucleotides: TGTGCCAGCATCCCACTGGGACCAGACGGGGAGCTGTTTTTT. It codes for CASIPLGPDGELFF.

The chain has TRBV12-3 or TRBV12-4 and TRBJ2-1; tentatively, D is TRBD2 (6 bases). The CDR3 is 12 residues long. V lost 3 bases to trimming and J lost 9 bases, with 9 bases between them. CDR3 in DNA: TGTGCCAGCAGTTTCGGAGGGTGTGAGCAGTTCTTC. It is translated as CASSFGGCEQFF.

Comment on this clonotype: A read error may be the cause here, since a much bigger clone is one base away. The rearrangement uses TRBV28 and TRBJ1-2, with D possibly matching TRBD1 (5 bases). The germline V gene encodes CDR1 MDHEN and CDR2 SYDVKM. The CDR3 runs 15 residues. V lost 5 bases and J 0 bases, leaving 13 bases between the germline ends. The DNA of the CDR3 is TGTGCCAGCAGTGCGTCCGGGGCTGCTAACTATGGCTACACCTTC. Residues: CASSASGAANYGYTF.

This clonotype was observed at least ten times. The chain employs TRBV4-1 and TRBJ2-7, with 7 nucleotides matching TRBD1. CDR1 and CDR2 from the germline V gene are MGHRA and YSYEKL. J was trimmed by 1 base and V by 6 bases; bases with no gene match: 9. This CDR3 has 15 residues. The CDR3 reads CASRLRDSSSYEQYF. As DNA, the CDR3 is TGCGCCAGCAGACTCCGGGACAGTTCATCCTACGAGCAGTACTTC.

This clonotype came up many times. The chain uses TRBV20-1 and TRBJ1-1; no definite D call. CDR3 length equals 12 residues. Between the trimmed V and J ends, which lost 1 base and 9 bases, there was a span of 12 bases. Germline V gene lookup returns CDR1 DFQATT and CDR2 SNEGSKA (reference sequence). The CDR3 sequence is CSARGGSPKAFF. The CDR3 bases are TGCAGTGCTAGAGGAGGGTCCCCGAAAGCTTTCTTT.

In its sample, this clonotype was seen many times. The genes are TRBV5-4 and TRBJ1-6; D gene ambiguous. Trimming took 0 bases from V and 14 from J, leaving 15 bases between them. The CDR3 length is 14 residues. CDR1 and CDR2 from the germline V gene are SGHNT and YYREEE (reference sequence). The CDR3 is CASSLGLGSITLHF. CDR3 bases: TGTGCCAGCAGCTTGGGACTCGGGAGTATCACCCTCCACTTT.

This clonotype was seen a single time. This CDR3 fails to terminate in the conserved phenylalanine or tryptophan, so it likely reflects a read error. This chain connects TRBV11-3 to TRBJ2-7, with 8 bases matching TRBD2. The germline CDR1 and CDR2 sequences are SGHNT and YENEEA. The CDR3 is 13 residues long. The CDR3, as DNA: TGTGACAGCAGCCCCCCAGCGGGAGACGAGCAGTACTTA. This encodes CDSSPPAGDEQYL.

Concerning this clonotype: Relative to the germline gene, one junction end is altered; a read error may explain this. V gene TRBV11-2 combines with J gene TRBJ2-5, with TRBD1 matching 7 bases. The germline V gene has CDR1 SGHAT and CDR2 FQNNGV. The CDR3 has 15 amino acids. CDR3 protein: CDSNWIRTGQETQYF. The CDR3 DNA reads TGTGACAGCAACTGGATCAGGACAGGCCAAGAGACCCAGTACTTC.

Remarks on this clonotype: The germline gene is not matched at one end of the junction; a read error may be the cause. The chain is built from TRBV11-2 and TRBJ1-5; D call uncertain. CDR3 length equals 13 residues. Germline CDR1 and CDR2: SGHAT and FQNNGV. The CDR3 spells CAGSLTLGQPQHF. DNA for the CDR3: TGTGCCGGCAGCTTGACACTGGGTCAGCCCCAGCATTTT.

Turning to this clonotype: Possible read error: a much larger clone is one base away. This chain connects TRBV5-1 to TRBJ1-3; D not resolved. The CDR3 totals 14 residues. CDR1 and CDR2 (germline): SGHRS, YFSETQ. The CDR3 bases are TGCACCAGCAGCTTGTCCAGCTCTGGAAACACCATATATTTT. Residues: CTSSLSSSGNTIYF.

The chain combines TRBV11-3 with TRBJ2-1; the D gene could be TRBD1 or TRBD2 (5 bases each). Trimming pared 5 bases from V and 5 bases from J, leaving 16 bases between. CDR3 size: 15 residues. Per the germline V gene, CDR1 is SGHNT and CDR2 is YENEEA. The CDR3 DNA is TGTGCCAGCAGCACCGACTATGGGACCAACAATGAGCAGTTCTTC. Translating it yields CASSTDYGTNNEQFF.

Note on this clonotype: A junction end diverges from the germline sequence, so it may reflect a read error. The rearrangement links TRBV20-1 to TRBJ1-3; D ambiguous. The CDR3 length is 13 residues. In germline, CDR1 is DFQATT, CDR2 SNEGSKA (reference sequence). The CDR3 reads CSTRTEAGNTIYF. Here the CDR3 DNA reads TGTAGTACTAGAACCGAGGCTGGAAACACCATATATTTT.

Worth noting for this clonotype: At one boundary the junction diverges from the germline segment, which might be a read error. This chain connects TRBV5-4 to TRBJ2-3; 9 bases map to TRBD1. Germline loops: CDR1 SGHNT, CDR2 YYREEE (reference sequence). This CDR3 region has 18 residues. This CDR3 is CASRPGTGTRGWTVTQYF. CDR3 coding DNA: TGTGCCAGCAGACCCGGGACAGGGACCCGGGGGTGGACAGTTACGCAGTATTTT.

This clonotype was recorded a few times. This chain joins TRBV5-4 and TRBJ1-6; D is unclear. In germline, CDR1 is SGHNT, CDR2 YYREEE (reference sequence). The length of the CDR3 is 12 residues. The ends were cut back, 0 bases at V and 5 bases at J, with 0 bases in the middle. The CDR3 region has the DNA TGTGCCAGCAGCTTGGATAATTCACCCCTCCACTTT. It translates to CASSLDNSPLHF.

This clonotype was seen many times. A read error may produce the germline difference seen at one junction end. The CDR3 loop reads CASSDGGAQDF. In DNA form, the CDR3 reads TGTGCCAGCAGTGACGGGGGGGCCCAGGATTTT. This chain joins TRBV6-2 or TRBV6-3 and TRBJ2-3; 8 bases agree with TRBD2. Germline V gene data show CDR1 as MNHEY and CDR2 as SVGEGT. CDR3 length: 11 residues.

The chain links TRBV6-2 or TRBV6-3 to TRBJ1-2; D is unresolved. The V end lost 6 bases, the J end lost 8 bases, and 16 bases lay between the germline ends. CDR3 length: 13 amino acids. Germline CDR1 and CDR2: MNHEY and SVGEGT. DNA for the CDR3: TGTGCCAGCAGCCAAATTACCAGTGGAGGCTACACCTTC. Translation: CASSQITSGGYTF.

Only one count was recorded for this clonotype. A read error may account for a junction end that differs from germline. This sequence joins TRBV11-2 and TRBJ2-5; D gene uncertain. The CDR3 consists of 12 residues. Germline values: CDR1 SGHAT, CDR2 FQNNGV. As DNA, the CDR3 is TGTGCCAGCAGCACGAATCGGGTGACCCAGCACTTC. It specifies CASSTNRVTQHF. Variable domain in full (rest from reference TRBV11-2 and TRBJ2-5): EAGVAQSPRYKIIEKRQSVAFWCNPISGHATLYWYQQILGQGPKLLIQFQNNGVVDDSQLPKDRFSAERLKGVDSTLKIQPAKLEDSAVYLCASSTNRVTQHFGPGTRLLVL.

This clonotype was observed a single time. This is likely a read error, given that the CDR3 carries no conserved phenylalanine or tryptophan at its end. The chain joins TRBV5-1 to TRBJ2-5; D is ambiguous. Trimming took off 3 bases at V and 4 bases at J, with 13 bases between the two ends. CDR3 length: 14 amino acids. The germline CDR1 and CDR2 sequences are SGHRS and YFSETQ. CDR3 protein: CASSSDGSTETQYY. The CDR3 DNA is TGCGCCAGCAGCTCGGATGGGTCTACAGAGACCCAGTACTAC.